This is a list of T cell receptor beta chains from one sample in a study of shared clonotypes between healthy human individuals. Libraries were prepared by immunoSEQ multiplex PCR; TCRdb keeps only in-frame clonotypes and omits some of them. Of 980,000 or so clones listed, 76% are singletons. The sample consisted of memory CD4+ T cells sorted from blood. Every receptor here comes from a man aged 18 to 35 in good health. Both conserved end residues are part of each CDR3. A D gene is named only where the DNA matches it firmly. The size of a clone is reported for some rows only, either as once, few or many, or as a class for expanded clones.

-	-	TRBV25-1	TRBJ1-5	TGTGCCAGCAGTGAAACAGGGTACAATCAGCCCCAGCATTTT	CASSETGYNQPQHF
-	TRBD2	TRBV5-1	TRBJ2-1	TGCGCCAGCAGCTTAGATACTAGCGCCCCTTACAATGAGCAGTTCTTC	CASSLDTSAPYNEQFF
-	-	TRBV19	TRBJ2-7	TGTGCCAGTAGTATGGTGACCGATAGCTCCGAGCAGTACTTC	CASSMVTDSSEQYF
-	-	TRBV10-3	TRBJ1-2	TGTGCCATCAGTGAGAGTGGACGCTATGGGGACACCTTC	CAISESGRYGDTF
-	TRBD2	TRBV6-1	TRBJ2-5	TGTGCCAGCAGCACCGAAGGCGGGAGTGGAGAGACCCAGTACTTC	CASSTEGGSGETQYF
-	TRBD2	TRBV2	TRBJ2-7	TGTGCCAGCAGACTAGCGGGGGTTGGGGAGCAGTACTTC	CASRLAGVGEQYF
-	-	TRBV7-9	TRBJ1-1	TGTGCCAGCAGCTATACCAAGGACACTGAAGCTTTCTTT	CASSYTKDTEAFF
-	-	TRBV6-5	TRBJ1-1	TGTGCCAGCAGTTACGTGGCCTGGGCAAGCACTGAAGCTTTCTTT	CASSYVAWASTEAFF
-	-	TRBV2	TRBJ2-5	TGTGCCAGCAGACAGGGAGGCGAGACCCAGTACTTC	CASRQGGETQYF
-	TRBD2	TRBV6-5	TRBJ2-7	TGTGCCAGCAGTTCGCGGGGGGGTTCCTACGAGCAGTACTTC	CASSSRGGSYEQYF
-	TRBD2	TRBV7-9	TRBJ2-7	TGTGCCAGCAGCTTAGGGTCAGGAGCAGGGAGGGCCTACGAGCAGTACTTC	CASSLGSGAGRAYEQYF
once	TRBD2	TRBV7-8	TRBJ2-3	TGTGCCAGCAGCTTTATCGCCGGACTAGCGGGAGGGAGGACGCAGTATTTT	CASSFIAGLAGGRTQYF
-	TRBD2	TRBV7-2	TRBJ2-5	TGTGCCAGCAGCCCGGTCGTCGGACTAGCGGGGTCAAGAGAGACCCAGTACTTC	CASSPVVGLAGSRETQYF
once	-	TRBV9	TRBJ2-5	TGTGCCAGCAGCGTAGCCCCGGACAGTCAAGAGACCCAGTACTTC	CASSVAPDSQETQYF
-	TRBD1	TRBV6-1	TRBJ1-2	TGTGCCACCCCGGGACAGGGAAGTATTAACTATGGCTACACCTTC	CATPGQGSINYGYTF
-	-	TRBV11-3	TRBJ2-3	TGTGCCAGCAGCCGGGGGGCCGTCACAGATACGCAGTATTTT	CASSRGAVTDTQYF
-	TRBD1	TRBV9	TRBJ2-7	TGTGCCAGCAGCCCCCGACGGGGGGACAGGGCTAACCACGAGCAGTACTTC	CASSPRRGDRANHEQYF
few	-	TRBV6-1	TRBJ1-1	TGTGCCAGCAGTGAAATCCGAGGCGGGCCGAACACTGAAGCTTTCTTT	CASSEIRGGPNTEAFF
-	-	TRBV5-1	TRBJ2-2	TGCGCCAGCAGCTATACCGGGACAACCACCGGGGAGCTGTTTTTT	CASSYTGTTTGELFF
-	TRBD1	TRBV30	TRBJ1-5	TGTGCCTGGAGTATGCCGGGACAGGGGAGCAATCAGCCCCAGCATTTT	CAWSMPGQGSNQPQHF